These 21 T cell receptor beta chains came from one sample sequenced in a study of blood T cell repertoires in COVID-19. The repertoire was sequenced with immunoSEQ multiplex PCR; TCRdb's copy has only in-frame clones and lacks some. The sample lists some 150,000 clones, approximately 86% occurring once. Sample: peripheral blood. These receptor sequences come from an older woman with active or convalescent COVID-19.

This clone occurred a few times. CDR3 nucleotide sequence: TGCGCCAGCAGCATGGGACTAGCGGGGATGAACACCGGGGAGCTGTTTTTT. This codes for CASSMGLAGMNTGELFF. The J gene is TRBJ2-2, the V gene TRBV4-1; 13 nucleotides agree with TRBD2. CDR3 length: 17 residues. V lost 5 bases, J lost 1 base, and 4 bases stayed unmatched. The V gene's germline CDR1 is MGHRA and CDR2 YSYEKL.

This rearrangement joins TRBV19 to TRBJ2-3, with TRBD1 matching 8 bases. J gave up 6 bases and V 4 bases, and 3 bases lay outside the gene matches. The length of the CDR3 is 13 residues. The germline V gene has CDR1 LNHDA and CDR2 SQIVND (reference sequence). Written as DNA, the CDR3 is TGTGCCAGTAGTAGGGACAGGCGGGATACGCAGTATTTT. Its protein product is CASSRDRRDTQYF.

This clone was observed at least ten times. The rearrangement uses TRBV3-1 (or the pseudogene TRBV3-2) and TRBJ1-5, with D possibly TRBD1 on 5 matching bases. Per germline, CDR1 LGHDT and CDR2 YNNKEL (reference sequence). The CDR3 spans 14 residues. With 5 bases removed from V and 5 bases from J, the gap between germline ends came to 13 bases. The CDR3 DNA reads TGTGCCAGCAGCGCAGACCCGGGGGATCAGCCCCAGCATTTT. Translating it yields CASSADPGDQPQHF.

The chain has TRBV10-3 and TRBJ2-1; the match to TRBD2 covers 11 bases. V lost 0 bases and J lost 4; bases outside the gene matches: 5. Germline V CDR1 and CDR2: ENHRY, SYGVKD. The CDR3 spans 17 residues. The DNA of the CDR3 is TGTGCCATCAGTGAGTCTAGCGGGGGGGCCGGGTACAATGAGCAGTTCTTC. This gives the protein CAISESSGGAGYNEQFF.

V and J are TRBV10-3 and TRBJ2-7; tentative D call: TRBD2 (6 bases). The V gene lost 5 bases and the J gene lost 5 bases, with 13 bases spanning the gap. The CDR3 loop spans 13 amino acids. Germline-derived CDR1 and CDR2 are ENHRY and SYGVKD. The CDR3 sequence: CAISSGLQDEQYF. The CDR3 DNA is TGTGCCATCAGTTCGGGACTCCAAGACGAGCAGTACTTC.

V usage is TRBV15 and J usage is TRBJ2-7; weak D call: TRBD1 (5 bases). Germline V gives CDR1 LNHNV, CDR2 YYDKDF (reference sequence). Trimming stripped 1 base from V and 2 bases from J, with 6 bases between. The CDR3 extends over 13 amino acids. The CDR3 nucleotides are TGTGCCACCAGCAGAGGACAGACCTACGAGCAGTACTTC. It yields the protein CATSRGQTYEQYF.

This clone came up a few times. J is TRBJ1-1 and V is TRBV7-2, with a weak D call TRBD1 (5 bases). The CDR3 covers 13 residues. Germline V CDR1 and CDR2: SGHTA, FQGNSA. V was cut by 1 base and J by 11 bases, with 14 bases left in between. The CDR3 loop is CASSLGDGQLAFF. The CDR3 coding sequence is TGTGCCAGCAGCTTAGGCGACGGACAATTGGCTTTCTTT.

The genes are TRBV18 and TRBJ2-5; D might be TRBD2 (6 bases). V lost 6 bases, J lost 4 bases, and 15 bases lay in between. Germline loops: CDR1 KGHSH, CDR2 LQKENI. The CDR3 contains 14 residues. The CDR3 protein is CASSPGLTVETQYF. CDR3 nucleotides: TGTGCCAGCTCGCCGGGACTCACGGTAGAGACCCAGTACTTC.

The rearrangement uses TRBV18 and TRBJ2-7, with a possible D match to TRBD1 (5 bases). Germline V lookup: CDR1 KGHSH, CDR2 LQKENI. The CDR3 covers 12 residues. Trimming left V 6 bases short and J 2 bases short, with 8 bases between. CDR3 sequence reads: CASSLQAYEQYF. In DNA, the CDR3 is TGTGCCAGCTCGCTACAGGCCTACGAGCAGTACTTC.

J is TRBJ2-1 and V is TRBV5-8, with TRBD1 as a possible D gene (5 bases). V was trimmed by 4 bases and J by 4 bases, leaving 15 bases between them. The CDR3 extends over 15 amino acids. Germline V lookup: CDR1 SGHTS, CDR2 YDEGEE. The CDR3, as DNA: TGTGCCAGCAGCCCAGGACAAGTGACTTACAATGAGCAGTTCTTC. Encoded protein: CASSPGQVTYNEQFF.

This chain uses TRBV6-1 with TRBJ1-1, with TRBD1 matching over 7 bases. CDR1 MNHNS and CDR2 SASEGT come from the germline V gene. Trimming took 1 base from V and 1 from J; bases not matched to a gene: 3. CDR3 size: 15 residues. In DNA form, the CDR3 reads TGTGCCAGCAGTGAAGTGGGGGACAGGAACACTGAAGCTTTCTTT. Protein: CASSEVGDRNTEAFF.

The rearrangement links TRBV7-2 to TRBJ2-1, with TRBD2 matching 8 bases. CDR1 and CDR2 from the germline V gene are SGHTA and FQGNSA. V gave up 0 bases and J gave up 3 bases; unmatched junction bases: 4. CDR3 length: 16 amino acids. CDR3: CASSLAPGGGYNEQFF. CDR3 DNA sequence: TGTGCCAGCAGCTTAGCGCCCGGGGGGGGCTACAATGAGCAGTTCTTC.

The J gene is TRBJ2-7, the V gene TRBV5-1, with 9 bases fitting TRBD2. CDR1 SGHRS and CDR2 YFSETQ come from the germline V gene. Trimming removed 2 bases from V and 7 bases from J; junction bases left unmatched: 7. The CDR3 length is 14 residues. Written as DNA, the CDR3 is TGCGCCAGCAGCTTCGGCGGGGGGGCGGAAGAGCAGTACTTC. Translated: CASSFGGGAEEQYF.

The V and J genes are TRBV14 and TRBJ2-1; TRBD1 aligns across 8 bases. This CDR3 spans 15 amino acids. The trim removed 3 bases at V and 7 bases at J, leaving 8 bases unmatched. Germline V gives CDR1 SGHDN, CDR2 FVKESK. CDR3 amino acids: CASSHSPGGWNEQFF. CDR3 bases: TGTGCCAGCAGCCATAGCCCAGGGGGCTGGAATGAGCAGTTCTTC.

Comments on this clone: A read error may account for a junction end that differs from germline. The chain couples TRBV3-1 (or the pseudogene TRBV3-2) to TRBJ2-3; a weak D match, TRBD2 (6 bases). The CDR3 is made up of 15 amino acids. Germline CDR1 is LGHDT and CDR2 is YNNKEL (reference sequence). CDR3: CASGQEREVGRTQYF. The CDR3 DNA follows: TGTGCCAGCGGCCAAGAGAGGGAGGTCGGGCGGACGCAGTATTTT.

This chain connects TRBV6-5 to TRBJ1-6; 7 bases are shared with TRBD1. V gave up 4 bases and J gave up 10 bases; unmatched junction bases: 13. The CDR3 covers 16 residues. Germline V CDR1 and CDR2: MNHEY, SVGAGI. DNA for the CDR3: TGTGCCAGCAGTTTTACTAACAGGGGATTTGGCTCACCCCTCCACTTT. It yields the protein CASSFTNRGFGSPLHF.

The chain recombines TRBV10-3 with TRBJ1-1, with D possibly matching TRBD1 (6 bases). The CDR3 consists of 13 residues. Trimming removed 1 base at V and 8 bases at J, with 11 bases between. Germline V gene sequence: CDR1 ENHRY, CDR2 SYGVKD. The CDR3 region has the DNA TGTGCCATCAGTGAGTTTCCGGACAGCGAAGCTTTCTTT. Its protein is CAISEFPDSEAFF.

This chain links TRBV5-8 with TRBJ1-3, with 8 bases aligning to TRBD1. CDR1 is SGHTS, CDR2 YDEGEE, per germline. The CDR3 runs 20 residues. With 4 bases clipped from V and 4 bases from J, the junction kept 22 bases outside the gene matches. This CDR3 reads CASSPWRANEGQAVGNTIYF. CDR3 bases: TGTGCCAGCAGCCCATGGCGGGCCAACGAGGGACAGGCCGTCGGAAACACCATATATTTT.

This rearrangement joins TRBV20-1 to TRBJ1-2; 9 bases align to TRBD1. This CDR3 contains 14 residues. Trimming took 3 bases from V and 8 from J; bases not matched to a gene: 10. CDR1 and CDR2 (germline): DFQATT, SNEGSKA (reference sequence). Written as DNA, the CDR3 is TGCAGTGCTAGTATTACAGGGGGCGCGAAGGGCTACACCTTC. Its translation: CSASITGGAKGYTF.

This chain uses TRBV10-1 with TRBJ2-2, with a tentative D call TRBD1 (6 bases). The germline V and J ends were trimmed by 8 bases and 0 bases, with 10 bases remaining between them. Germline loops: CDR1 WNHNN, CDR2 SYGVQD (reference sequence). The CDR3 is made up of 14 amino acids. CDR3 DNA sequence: TGCGCCAGCGGACAGAGCGCGAACACCGGGGAGCTGTTTTTT. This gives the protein CASGQSANTGELFF.

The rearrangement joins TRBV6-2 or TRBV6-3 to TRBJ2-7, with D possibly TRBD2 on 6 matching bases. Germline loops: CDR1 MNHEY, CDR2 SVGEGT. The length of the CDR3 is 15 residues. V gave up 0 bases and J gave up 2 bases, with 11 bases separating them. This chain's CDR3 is CASSYSVSGPYEQYF. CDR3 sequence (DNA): TGTGCCAGCAGTTACTCCGTTAGCGGCCCCTACGAGCAGTACTTC.